One sample yielded the 3 T cell receptor beta chains listed below, sequenced in a study of T cell responses to AZD1222 COVID-19 vaccine. The table came from immunoSEQ multiplex PCR; TCRdb's copy has only in-frame clones and leaves some out. This table holds fewer than 130,000 clones, about 92% found once. Specimen: peripheral blood, collected on day 0 of AZD1222 vaccination. The source is an adult in good health.

V gene TRBV4-2 combines with J gene TRBJ1-4, with D perhaps TRBD1 (5 bases). From germline, CDR1 is LGHNA and CDR2 YNFKEQ. The germline V and J ends were trimmed by 2 bases and 6 bases, with 16 bases remaining between them. The CDR3 extends over 16 amino acids. CDR3 loop: CASSQPPGRGDEKLFF. The CDR3, as DNA: TGTGCCAGCAGCCAACCACCCGGGAGAGGGGATGAAAAACTGTTTTTT.

J is TRBJ1-1 and V is TRBV25-1, with D possibly matching TRBD1 (6 bases). This CDR3 is built from 16 residues. Per the germline V gene, CDR1 is MGHDK and CDR2 is SYGVNS. Trimming shortened V by 0 bases and J by 5 bases, and 16 bases separated the two germline ends. Written as DNA, the CDR3 is TGTGCCAGCAGTGAATATGAGGGCAGGGGAGAGACTGAAGCTTTCTTT. Its translation: CASSEYEGRGETEAFF.

V and J are TRBV19 and TRBJ1-3; D is unresolved. Germline V gene data show CDR1 as LNHDA and CDR2 as SQIVND (reference sequence). Deletions cut 1 base from V and 0 bases from J, with 7 bases between. This CDR3 has 15 amino acids. The CDR3, as DNA: TGTGCCAGTAGTATAGGCGGAGACTCTGGAAACACCATATATTTT. Its translation is CASSIGGDSGNTIYF. The full variable domain, its missing parts supplied by reference TRBV19 and TRBJ1-3, is DGGITQSPKYLFRKEGQNVTLSCEQNLNHDAMYWYRQDPGQGLRLIYYSQIVNDFQKGDIAEGYSVSREKKESFPLTVTSAQKNPTAFYLCASSIGGDSGNTIYFGEGSWLTVV.